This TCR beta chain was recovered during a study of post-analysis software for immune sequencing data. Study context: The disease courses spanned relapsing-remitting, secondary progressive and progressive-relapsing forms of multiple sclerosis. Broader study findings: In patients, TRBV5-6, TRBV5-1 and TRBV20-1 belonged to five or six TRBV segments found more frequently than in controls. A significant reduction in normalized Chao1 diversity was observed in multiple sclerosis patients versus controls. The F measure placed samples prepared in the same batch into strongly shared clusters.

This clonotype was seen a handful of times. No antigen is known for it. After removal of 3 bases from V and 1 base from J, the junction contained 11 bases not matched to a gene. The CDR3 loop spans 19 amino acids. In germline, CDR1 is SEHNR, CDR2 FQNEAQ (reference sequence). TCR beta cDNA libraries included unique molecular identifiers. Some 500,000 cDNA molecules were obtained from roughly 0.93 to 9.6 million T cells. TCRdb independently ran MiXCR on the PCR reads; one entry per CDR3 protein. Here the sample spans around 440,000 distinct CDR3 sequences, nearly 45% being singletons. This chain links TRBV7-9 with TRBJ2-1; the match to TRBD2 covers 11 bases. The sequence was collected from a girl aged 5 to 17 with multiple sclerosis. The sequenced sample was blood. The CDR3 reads CASSFWRGLAGRSYNEQFF. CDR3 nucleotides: TGTGCCAGCAGCTTTTGGAGAGGACTAGCGGGTAGATCCTACAATGAGCAGTTCTTC.